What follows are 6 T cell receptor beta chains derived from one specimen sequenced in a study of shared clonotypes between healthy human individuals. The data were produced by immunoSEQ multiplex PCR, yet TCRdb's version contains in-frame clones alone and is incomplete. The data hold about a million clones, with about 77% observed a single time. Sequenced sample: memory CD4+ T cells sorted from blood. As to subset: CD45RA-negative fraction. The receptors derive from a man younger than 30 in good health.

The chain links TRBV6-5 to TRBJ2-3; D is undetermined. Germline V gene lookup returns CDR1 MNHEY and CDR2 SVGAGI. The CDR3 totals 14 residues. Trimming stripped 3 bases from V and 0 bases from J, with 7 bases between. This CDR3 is CASSYGSSTDTQYF. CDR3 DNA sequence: TGTGCCAGCAGTTATGGGTCTAGCACAGATACGCAGTATTTT.

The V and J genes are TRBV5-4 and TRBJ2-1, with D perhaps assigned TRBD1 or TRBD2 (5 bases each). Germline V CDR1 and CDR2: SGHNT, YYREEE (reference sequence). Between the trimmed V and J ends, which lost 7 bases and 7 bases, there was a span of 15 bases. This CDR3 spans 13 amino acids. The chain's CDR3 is CASEQRWGNEQFF. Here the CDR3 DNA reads TGTGCCAGCGAACAAAGATGGGGGAATGAGCAGTTCTTC.

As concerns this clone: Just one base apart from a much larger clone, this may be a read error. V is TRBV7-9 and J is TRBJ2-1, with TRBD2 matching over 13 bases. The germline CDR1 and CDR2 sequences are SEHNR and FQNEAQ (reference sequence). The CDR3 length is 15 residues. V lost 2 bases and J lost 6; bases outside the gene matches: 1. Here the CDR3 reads CASSLRTSGSNEQFF. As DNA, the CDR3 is TGTGCCAGCAGCTTACGGACTAGCGGGAGCAATGAGCAGTTCTTC.

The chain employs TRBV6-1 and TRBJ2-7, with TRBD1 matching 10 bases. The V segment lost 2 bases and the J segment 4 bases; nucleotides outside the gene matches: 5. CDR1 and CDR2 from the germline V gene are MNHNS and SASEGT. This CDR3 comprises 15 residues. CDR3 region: CASSERDRGTYEQYF. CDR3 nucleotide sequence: TGTGCCAGCAGTGAACGGGACAGGGGTACGTACGAGCAGTACTTC.

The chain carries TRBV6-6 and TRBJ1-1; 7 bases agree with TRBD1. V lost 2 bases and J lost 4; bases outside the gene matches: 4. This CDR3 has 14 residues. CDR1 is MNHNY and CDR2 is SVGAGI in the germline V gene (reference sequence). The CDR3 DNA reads TGTGCCAGCAGTTACGAGGGGGCGCGCACTGAAGCTTTCTTT. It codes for CASSYEGARTEAFF.

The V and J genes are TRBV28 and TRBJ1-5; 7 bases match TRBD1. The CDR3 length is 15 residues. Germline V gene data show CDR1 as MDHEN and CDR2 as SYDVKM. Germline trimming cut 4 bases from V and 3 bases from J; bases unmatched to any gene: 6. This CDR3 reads CASSSAGGDNQPQHF. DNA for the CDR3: TGTGCCAGCAGTTCAGCAGGGGGGGACAATCAGCCCCAGCATTTT.